The 25 T cell receptor beta chains given below trace back to one sample, sequenced in a study of blood T cell repertoires in COVID-19. Libraries were prepared by immunoSEQ multiplex PCR; TCRdb keeps only in-frame clonotypes and omits some of them. The table records roughly 250,000 clones, about 87% of them present only once. The sample comprised PBMCs or T cells enriched from blood (not recorded which). All receptors come from a woman aged 45-65 years who had recovered from COVID-19.

This sequence joins TRBV19 and TRBJ2-7; D possibly corresponds to TRBD2 (6 bases). The CDR3 is 15 amino acids. The V gene lost 0 bases and the J gene lost 2 bases, with 11 bases spanning the gap. Germline CDR1 LNHDA, CDR2 SQIVND (reference sequence). The CDR3 loop reads CASSIDGGSPYEQYF. CDR3 nucleotide sequence: TGTGCCAGTAGTATAGATGGGGGGTCACCCTACGAGCAGTACTTC.

The gene calls are TRBV11-2 and TRBJ2-7; D is possibly TRBD1 (6 bases). Trimming took 1 base from V and 3 from J, leaving 13 bases between them. This CDR3 has 15 residues. Germline V gene sequence: CDR1 SGHAT, CDR2 FQNNGV. CDR3 sequence reads: CASSLGTAALYEQYF. CDR3 in DNA: TGTGCCAGCAGCTTAGGGACAGCCGCTCTCTACGAGCAGTACTTC.

The genes are TRBV3-1 (or the pseudogene TRBV3-2) and TRBJ2-5, with a possible D match to TRBD2 (7 bases). Trimming removed 1 base at V and 5 bases at J, with 14 bases between. CDR1 and CDR2 from the germline V gene are LGHDT and YNNKEL (reference sequence). This CDR3 has 15 amino acids. The CDR3 loop reads CASSQGVGGVETQYF. The DNA for the CDR3 is TGTGCCAGCAGCCAAGGGGTAGGGGGGGTGGAGACCCAGTACTTC.

V and J are TRBV5-6 and TRBJ2-2, with TRBD2 matching over 7 bases. Germline V lookup: CDR1 SGHDT, CDR2 YYEEEE. The junction had 13 bases not matched to a gene; V was cut back by 0 bases and J by 2 bases. The CDR3 covers 19 residues. The CDR3, as DNA: TGTGCCAGCAGCTTGGGACCCTACCCTAGCGGAAGTAACACCGGGGAGCTGTTTTTT. It specifies CASSLGPYPSGSNTGELFF. The full variable domain, its missing parts supplied by reference TRBV5-6 and TRBJ2-2, is DAGVTQSPTHLIKTRGQQVTLRCSPKSGHDTVSWYQQALGQGPQFIFQYYEEEERQRGNFPDRFSGHQFPNYSSELNVNALLLGDSALYLCASSLGPYPSGSNTGELFFGEGSRLTVL.

This chain joins TRBV15 and TRBJ2-5, with D perhaps TRBD1 (7 bases). Germline lookup yields CDR1 LNHNV and CDR2 YYDKDF (reference sequence). The CDR3 has 19 residues. Trimming took off 0 bases at V and 5 bases at J, with 25 bases between the two ends. The CDR3 DNA is TGTGCCACCAGCAGAGATTGGGCTATGGCGGGACAGCGGACGGAGACCCAGTACTTC. It is translated as CATSRDWAMAGQRTETQYF. Using reference TRBV15 and TRBJ2-5 for the parts outside the CDR3, the full variable domain is DAMVIQNPRYQVTQFGKPVTLSCSQTLNHNVMYWYQQKSSQAPKLLFHYYDKDFNNEADTPDNFQSRRPNTSFCFLDIRSPGLGDTAMYLCATSRDWAMAGQRTETQYFGPGTRLLVL.

This chain links TRBV2 with TRBJ2-7; 12 bases fit TRBD2. There are 15 residues in the CDR3. Germline-derived CDR1 and CDR2 are SNHLY and FYNNEI. V lost 3 bases to trimming and J lost 3 bases; unmatched junction nucleotides: 3. CDR3 nucleotides: TGTGCCAGCAGTGACCTACTAGCGGGAGGCTACGAGCAGTACTTC. It encodes CASSDLLAGGYEQYF.

The chain joins TRBV7-2 to TRBJ2-1, with 7 bases fitting TRBD2. CDR1 is SGHTA, CDR2 FQGNSA, per germline. This CDR3 contains 19 residues. The junction had 18 bases not matched to a gene; V was cut back by 2 bases and J by 5 bases. CDR3 sequence: CASSLRPSGYPITDNEQFF. As DNA, the CDR3 is TGTGCCAGCAGCTTAAGGCCTAGCGGTTACCCCATAACCGACAATGAGCAGTTCTTC.

The chain has TRBV7-8 and TRBJ2-5; 10 nucleotides align to TRBD2. With V trimmed by 5 bases and J by 4 bases, 16 bases remained unmatched. The CDR3 runs to 18 residues. Germline V gene sequence: CDR1 SGHVS, CDR2 FQNEAQ. The DNA of the CDR3 is TGTGCCAGCAGCCAACCATCACGGCAACTAGCGGGAAGAGAGACCCAGTACTTC. Translation gives CASSQPSRQLAGRETQYF.

J is TRBJ2-1 and V is TRBV5-1, with 9 bases fitting TRBD2. The ends lost 0 bases at V and 7 bases at J; junction bases unmatched: 5. CDR1 and CDR2 from the germline V gene are SGHRS and YFSETQ. CDR3 size: 15 residues. This CDR3 is CASSLAGGRANEQFF. The CDR3 DNA is TGCGCCAGCAGCTTGGCGGGCGGGAGGGCAAATGAGCAGTTCTTC.

The J gene is TRBJ2-7, the V gene TRBV7-9; 8 positions agree with TRBD1. Germline CDR1 reads SEHNR; CDR2 reads FQNEAQ (reference sequence). This CDR3 spans 12 amino acids. The junction had 2 bases not matched to a gene; V was cut back by 1 base and J by 9 bases. In nucleotides, the CDR3 is TGTGCCAGCAGCTTAGAGGGGACAGGGCAGTACTTC. Translation gives CASSLEGTGQYF.

This clone was counted ten times or more. The V call is TRBV10-3, the J call TRBJ1-1, with D unresolved. The CDR3 sequence is 16 residues long. V was shortened by 3 bases and J by 0 bases, with 14 bases between the two germline ends. CDR1 is ENHRY, CDR2 SYGVKD, per germline. The CDR3 reads CAISEAGFAMNTEAFF. The CDR3 DNA sequence: TGTGCCATCAGTGAAGCCGGGTTTGCGATGAACACTGAAGCTTTCTTT.

The chain has TRBV29-1 and TRBJ2-1; no firm D call. This CDR3 spans 14 amino acids. Germline CDR1 reads SQVTM; CDR2 reads ANQGSEA. With 4 bases removed from V and 6 bases from J, the gap between germline ends came to 16 bases. For the CDR3, the DNA is TGCAGCGTTGCCTGGCAGTCTGGCTCCAATGAGCAGTTCTTC. This codes for CSVAWQSGSNEQFF.

The chain is built from TRBV5-4 and TRBJ2-7, with 10 positions matching TRBD1. The CDR3 has 15 residues. V trimming: 3 bases; J trimming: 1 base; junction bases outside the gene matches: 4. Per the germline V gene, CDR1 is SGHNT and CDR2 is YYREEE (reference sequence). This CDR3 reads CASSSGQGSSYEQYF. The CDR3 coding sequence is TGTGCCAGCAGCTCGGGACAGGGGTCATCCTACGAGCAGTACTTC.

V and J are TRBV5-1 and TRBJ2-2; no definite D call. The CDR3 sequence is 12 residues long. Germline loops: CDR1 SGHRS, CDR2 YFSETQ. V lost 3 bases and J 6 bases, leaving 6 bases between the germline ends. The CDR3 sequence is CASSSAAGELFF. In DNA form, the CDR3 reads TGCGCCAGCAGCTCTGCGGCCGGGGAGCTGTTTTTT.

The V and J genes are TRBV27 and TRBJ1-1; TRBD1 matches 7 bases. The germline gives CDR1 MNHEY, CDR2 SMNVEV (reference sequence). V was pared by 4 bases and J by 1 base, with 6 bases of the junction left unmatched. The CDR3 covers 15 residues. The chain's CDR3 is CASSWGDRPNTEAFF. Here the CDR3 DNA reads TGTGCCAGCAGTTGGGGGGACAGACCGAACACTGAAGCTTTCTTT.

The CDR3 protein is CASSPLAGGPINEQFF. The CDR3 coding sequence is TGTGCCAGCAGCCCTTTAGCGGGAGGGCCGATCAATGAGCAGTTCTTC. V usage is TRBV7-3 and J usage is TRBJ2-1; TRBD2 matches 11 bases. Germline loops: CDR1 SGHTA, CDR2 FQGTGA. This CDR3 spans 16 amino acids. V shed 5 bases, J shed 6 bases, and the junction held 9 bases outside the gene matches. Variable domain in full (rest from reference TRBV7-3 and TRBJ2-1): GAGVSQTPSNKVTEKGKYVELRCDPISGHTALYWYRQSLGQGPEFLIYFQGTGAADDSGLPNDRFFAVRPEGSVSTLKIQRTERGDSAVYLCASSPLAGGPINEQFFGPGTRLTVL.

The V call is TRBV5-1, the J call TRBJ2-1, with D perhaps TRBD2 (5 bases). CDR3 size: 13 residues. The V end was cut by 3 bases, the J end by 7 bases, with 11 bases between. The germline V gene has CDR1 SGHRS and CDR2 YFSETQ. In nucleotides, the CDR3 is TGCGCCAGCAGCTCCGGACTCTCAAATGAGCAGTTCTTC. Translating gives CASSSGLSNEQFF.

CDR3 amino acids: CASSFLGGAFEKLFF. DNA for the CDR3: TGTGCCAGCAGCTTCTTAGGAGGGGCGTTTGAAAAACTGTTTTTT. The chain combines TRBV27 with TRBJ1-4; D may be TRBD1 (5 bases). Germline CDR1 is MNHEY and CDR2 is SMNVEV (reference sequence). The CDR3 has 15 residues. Trimming took off 6 bases at V and 7 bases at J, with 18 bases between the two ends.

V gene TRBV7-9 combines with J gene TRBJ2-3; 11 bases are shared with TRBD2. This CDR3 region has 16 residues. Germline values: CDR1 SEHNR, CDR2 FQNEAQ (reference sequence). The J segment lost 2 bases and the V segment lost 4 bases, leaving 5 bases of the junction unmatched. The DNA of the CDR3 is TGTGCCAGCAGCTCAGGACTAGCGGGTGACACAGATACGCAGTATTTT. This codes for CASSSGLAGDTDTQYF.

This chain uses TRBV5-1 with TRBJ2-7, with D perhaps TRBD2 (5 bases). This CDR3 contains 13 residues. The V and J ends lost 0 bases and 6 bases respectively, with 10 bases between them. CDR1 and CDR2 from the germline V gene are SGHRS and YFSETQ. The CDR3 region has the DNA TGCGCCAGCAGCTTGGCCAACGGGGTCGAGCAGTACTTC. Translated, it gives CASSLANGVEQYF.

This rearrangement joins TRBV27 to TRBJ1-4; a possible D gene is TRBD1 (5 bases). Germline-derived CDR1 and CDR2 are MNHEY and SMNVEV (reference sequence). The CDR3 length is 16 residues. The V end lost 5 bases, the J end lost 7 bases, and 20 bases lay between the germline ends. CDR3 in DNA: TGTGCCAGCAGTCATACCAAGCAGACCGACAGTGAAAAACTGTTTTTT. As protein: CASSHTKQTDSEKLFF.

This clone was observed a few times. The rearrangement joins TRBV18 to TRBJ1-3; the match to TRBD1 covers 8 bases. V lost 8 bases and J lost 2; bases outside the gene matches: 8. Germline CDR1 reads KGHSH; CDR2 reads LQKENI. CDR3 length: 15 residues. The CDR3 DNA reads TGTGCCAGCCAACAATCGACAGGGGCTGGAAACACCATATATTTT. Amino acid sequence: CASQQSTGAGNTIYF.

This chain uses TRBV12-3 or TRBV12-4 with TRBJ1-5; 7 positions agree with TRBD1. With 10 bases clipped from V and 6 bases from J, the junction kept 9 bases outside the gene matches. This CDR3 is built from 13 residues. The CDR3 reads CAISQQGSQPQHF. CDR3 nucleotides: TGTGCCATCTCTCAACAGGGGAGTCAGCCCCAGCATTTT.

V and J are TRBV6-2 or TRBV6-3 and TRBJ2-3, with D hard to call. Deletions cut 0 bases from V and 0 bases from J, with 4 bases between. Per the germline V gene, CDR1 is MNHEY and CDR2 is SVGEGT. CDR3 length equals 14 residues. DNA of the CDR3: TGTGCCAGCAGTTACTCGGAGAGCACAGATACGCAGTATTTT. Translating gives CASSYSESTDTQYF.

The chain joins TRBV5-4 to TRBJ2-3; 7 bases line up with TRBD2. There are 14 residues in the CDR3. Germline values: CDR1 SGHNT, CDR2 YYREEE (reference sequence). Germline trimming cut 5 bases from V and 3 bases from J; bases unmatched to any gene: 6. For the CDR3, the DNA is TGTGCCAGCAGTCGGGACTACGGGACAGATACGCAGTATTTT. This gives the protein CASSRDYGTDTQYF.